This T cell receptor (beta chain) was captured in a study of CD8+ T cells in alopecia areata. Study-wide results and caveats: Lesional scalp, notably in alopecia totalis/universalis, had clonality above that of normal scalp. TCRs were shared less clearly across patients than in mice, possibly for HLA-related reasons. Expanded CD8+ clones among the top 100, and scalp clonality, were significantly decreased by tofacitinib.

Described treatment: oral pan-JAK inhibitor, 5-10 mg twice daily. Peripheral blood, together with lesional scalp punch biopsies, was collected from alopecia areata patients. This clone was observed a few times. Its antigen is as yet unknown. The sequencing template was cDNA reverse transcribed from extracted RNA. TCRdb's copy holds only in-frame clones and misses some; the assay was immunoSEQ multiplex PCR. Among about 290,000 clones listed, about three fifths were seen once. The clonotype comes from a human donor with alopecia areata. The sequencing here drew on CD4+ T cells sorted from blood, taken at week 24, from a patient treated with tofacitinib.

DNA of the CDR3: TGCGCCAGCAGCTTGACAGGACCGCAAGAGACCCAGTACTTC. Translation gives CASSLTGPQETQYF. This chain uses TRBV5-1 with TRBJ2-5; possibly TRBD1 for D (5 bases). With 1 base removed from V and 2 bases from J, the gap between germline ends came to 9 bases. Germline CDR1 reads SGHRS; CDR2 reads YFSETQ. The CDR3 runs 14 residues.